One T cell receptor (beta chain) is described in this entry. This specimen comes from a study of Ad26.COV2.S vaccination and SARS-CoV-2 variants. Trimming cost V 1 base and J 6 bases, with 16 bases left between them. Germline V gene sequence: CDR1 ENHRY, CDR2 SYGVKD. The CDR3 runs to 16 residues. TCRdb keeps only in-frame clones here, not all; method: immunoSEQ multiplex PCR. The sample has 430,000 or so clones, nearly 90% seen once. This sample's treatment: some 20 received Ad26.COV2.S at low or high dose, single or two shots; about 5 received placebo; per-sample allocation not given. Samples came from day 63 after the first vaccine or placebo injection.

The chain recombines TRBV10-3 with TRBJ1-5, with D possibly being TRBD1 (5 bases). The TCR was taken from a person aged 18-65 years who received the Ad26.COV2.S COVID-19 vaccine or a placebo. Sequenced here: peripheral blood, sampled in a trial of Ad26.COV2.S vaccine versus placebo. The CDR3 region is CAISEFSWGVGQPQHF. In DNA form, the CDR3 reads TGTGCCATCAGTGAGTTCAGTTGGGGGGTAGGTCAGCCCCAGCATTTT.